This T cell receptor beta chain was retrieved from a study of blood T cell repertoires in COVID-19. Study at large: Samples of COVID-19 (acute and convalescent) were obtained from the United States, Italy and Spain. Sample material is recorded as cDNA or gDNA derived from T cells, B-cell-depleted T cells, or PBMCs.

Germline V gives CDR1 LNHNV, CDR2 YYDKDF (reference sequence). Trimming removed 3 bases at V and 2 bases at J, with 24 bases between. The CDR3 consists of 19 residues. Original processing notes: Estimation of nucleated cell counts relied on the amplification of reference gene primers. Sequencing was performed with immunoSEQ multiplex PCR; in TCRdb, only in-frame clones are kept and a portion is missing. V, J and clone size reflect that table, while D and trimming were determined from the DNA. This sample has 150,000 to 200,000 clones; nearly 90% occur once, and the top ten carry roughly 2%. This sequence originates from a man between 18 and 35 years old who had recovered from COVID-19. Input material: peripheral blood. The V and J genes are TRBV15 and TRBJ2-3, with D possibly being TRBD1 (5 bases). CDR3 bases: TGTGCCACCAGCAGGGGTCAGGGTCCTACTTATCTCAACACAGATACGCAGTATTTT. Translation gives CATSRGQGPTYLNTDTQYF.